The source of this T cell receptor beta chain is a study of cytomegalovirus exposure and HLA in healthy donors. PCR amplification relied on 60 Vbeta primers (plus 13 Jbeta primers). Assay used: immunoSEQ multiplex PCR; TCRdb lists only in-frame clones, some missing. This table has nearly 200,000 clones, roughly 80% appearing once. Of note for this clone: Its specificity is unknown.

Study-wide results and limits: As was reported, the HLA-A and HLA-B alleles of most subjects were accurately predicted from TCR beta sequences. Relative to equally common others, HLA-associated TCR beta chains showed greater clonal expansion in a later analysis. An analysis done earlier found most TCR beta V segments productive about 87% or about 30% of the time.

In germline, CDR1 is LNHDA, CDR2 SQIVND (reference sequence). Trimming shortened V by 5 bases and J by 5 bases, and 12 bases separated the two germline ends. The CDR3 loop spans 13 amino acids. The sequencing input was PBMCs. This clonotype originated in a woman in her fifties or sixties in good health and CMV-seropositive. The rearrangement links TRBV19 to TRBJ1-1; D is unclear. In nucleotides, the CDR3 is TGTGCCAGTAGTCCCCCACTACTAACTGAAGCTTTCTTT. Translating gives CASSPPLLTEAFF. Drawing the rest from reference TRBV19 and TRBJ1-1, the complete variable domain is DGGITQSPKYLFRKEGQNVTLSCEQNLNHDAMYWYRQDPGQGLRLIYYSQIVNDFQKGDIAEGYSVSREKKESFPLTVTSAQKNPTAFYLCASSPPLLTEAFFGQGTRLTVV.